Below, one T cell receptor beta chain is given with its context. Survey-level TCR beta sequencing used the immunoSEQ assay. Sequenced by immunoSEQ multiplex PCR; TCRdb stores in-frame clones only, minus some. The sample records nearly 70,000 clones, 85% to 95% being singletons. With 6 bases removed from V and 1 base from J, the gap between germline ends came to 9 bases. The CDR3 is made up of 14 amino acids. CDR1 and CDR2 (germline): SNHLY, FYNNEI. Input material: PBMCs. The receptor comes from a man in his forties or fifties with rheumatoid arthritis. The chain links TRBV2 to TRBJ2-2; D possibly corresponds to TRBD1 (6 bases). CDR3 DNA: TGTGCCAGCAGGACAGGCGTGAACACCGGGGAGCTGTTTTTT. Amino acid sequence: CASRTGVNTGELFF.